These 2 T cell receptor beta chains were all obtained from the same sample, sequenced in a study of T-cell memory formation after mild COVID-19. TCRdb re-called the 5' RACE reads with MiXCR, one entry per CDR3 protein. The sample carries fewer than 650,000 distinct CDR3 sequences, around a sixth recorded once. Sequences were obtained from PBMCs or a T cell subset sorted from them (not recorded which). The receptor set was obtained from an adult woman who had mild COVID-19 (a few samples of this study predate the infection). Cell type and time point are not known.

This clonotype has ten or more counts. J is TRBJ2-2 and V is TRBV21-1; the D call in the table, TRBD2, was not verified against the DNA. TRBV21-1 is recorded as a pseudogene. The CDR3 contains 15 residues. DNA of the CDR3: TGTGCCAGCAGCGGGAGGATCCGGAACACCGGGGAGCTGTTTTTT. Protein product: CASSGRIRNTGELFF.

This clonotype was observed many times. The V call is TRBV21-1, the J call TRBJ2-3; the table's TRBD1 call for D was not verified on the DNA. TRBV21-1 is an annotated pseudogene. The CDR3 consists of 18 residues. The CDR3 protein is CASSNGLPRDRGTDTQYF. CDR3 in DNA: TGTGCCAGCAGCAATGGCCTTCCAAGGGACAGGGGTACAGATACGCAGTATTTT.